A single sample gave rise to the 20 T cell receptor beta chains below, sequenced in a study of regulatory T cells in long-lasting Graves disease. Relying on iRepertoire HTBI primers and Arm-PCR of CDR3 regions, the team built TCR beta libraries. A single record per CDR3 protein comes from TCRdb applying MiXCR to the multiplex PCR reads. This sample has around 450,000 distinct CDR3 sequences, with under 25% found just once. Regarding time point: persistent/refractory GD, antithyroid drugs over 5 years with positive TRAb. Scientists built the TCR library using RNA that was extracted from PBMCs. Sequenced here: peripheral blood mononuclear cells (PBMCs), sampled when the disease was refractory, from a patient treated with antithyroid drugs. The source of these receptors is a female donor with Graves disease.

Ten or more counts support this clonotype. The V and J genes are TRBV20-1 and TRBJ1-5; a weak D match, TRBD1 (6 bases). This CDR3 region has 13 residues. Per the germline V gene, CDR1 is DFQATT and CDR2 is SNEGSKA (reference sequence). Trimming took off 0 bases at V and 4 bases at J, with 7 bases between the two ends. The DNA of the CDR3 is TGCAGTGCTAGAGACCAGGGGAATCAGCCCCAGCATTTT. Translation gives CSARDQGNQPQHF.

Note on this clonotype: A much larger clone differs from this one at a single base, so this may be a read error. The V gene is TRBV10-3, the J gene TRBJ2-7, with a possible D match to TRBD1 (5 bases). V shed 5 bases and J shed 6 bases, with 20 bases lying between them. The germline V gene has CDR1 ENHRY and CDR2 SYGVKD. The CDR3 runs 15 residues. For the CDR3, the DNA is TGTGCCATCAGTCAACCTCAGGGAAGGGTAGGCGAGCAGTACTTC. Its translation is CAISQPQGRVGEQYF.

This clonotype has ten or more counts. This chain uses TRBV28 with TRBJ2-7; D perhaps matches TRBD2 (6 bases). CDR3 size: 16 residues. Looked up from germline, CDR1 is MDHEN and CDR2 is SYDVKM. Deletions cut 6 bases from V and 0 bases from J, with 18 bases between. The CDR3 reads CASRSPGTGSSYEQYF. CDR3 coding DNA: TGTGCCAGCAGGTCTCCCGGGACCGGGAGCTCCTACGAGCAGTACTTC.

This clonotype appeared a few times. This chain uses TRBV7-3 with TRBJ1-5, with 7 bases fitting TRBD1. From germline, CDR1 is SGHTA and CDR2 FQGTGA. The CDR3 is made up of 14 amino acids. The ends lost 5 bases at V and 7 bases at J; junction bases unmatched: 8. Written as DNA, the CDR3 is TGTGCCAGCAGCCTGACAGGGTCGCAACAGCCCCAGCATTTT. It yields the protein CASSLTGSQQPQHF. Supplemented by reference TRBV7-3 and TRBJ1-5, the full variable domain reads GAGVSQTPSNKVTEKGKYVELRCDPISGHTALYWYRQSLGQGPEFLIYFQGTGAADDSGLPNDRFFAVRPEGSVSTLKIQRTERGDSAVYLCASSLTGSQQPQHFGDGTRLSIL.

In this sample, this clonotype turned up many times. The chain links TRBV6-5 to TRBJ2-7; either TRBD1 or TRBD2 may fit D (5 bases each). Germline CDR1 reads MNHEY; CDR2 reads SVGAGI. Trimming took off 3 bases at V and 2 bases at J, with 14 bases between the two ends. This CDR3 has 15 residues. The CDR3 is CASSYLGPGTYEQYF. CDR3 DNA sequence: TGTGCCAGCAGTTATTTGGGACCCGGCACCTACGAGCAGTACTTC.

The chain couples TRBV30 to TRBJ1-4; D is unresolved. Trimming removed 0 bases at V and 8 bases at J, with 16 bases between. CDR1 and CDR2 (germline): GTSNPN, SVGIG (reference sequence). This CDR3 is built from 15 residues. In nucleotides, the CDR3 is TGTGCCTGGAGTGTAAGGTGGGATAGGAGGGAAAAACTGTTTTTT. As protein: CAWSVRWDRREKLFF.

This clonotype was seen at least ten times. The gene calls are TRBV27 and TRBJ2-6, with unresolved D. This CDR3 spans 16 amino acids. Trimming took off 1 base at V and 0 bases at J, with 7 bases between the two ends. CDR1 and CDR2 from the germline V gene are MNHEY and SMNVEV (reference sequence). The CDR3 sequence: CASSLLRPSGANVLTF. As DNA, the CDR3 is TGTGCCAGCAGTTTATTGCGACCCTCTGGGGCCAACGTCCTGACTTTC. Drawing the rest from reference TRBV27 and TRBJ2-6, the complete variable domain is EAQVTQNPRYLITVTGKKLTVTCSQNMNHEYMSWYRQDPGLGLRQIYYSMNVEVTDKGDVPEGYKVSRKEKRNFPLILESPSPNQTSLYFCASSLLRPSGANVLTFGAGSRLTVL.

This clonotype was picked up many times. The gene calls are TRBV11-1 and TRBJ2-7, with D perhaps matching TRBD2 (6 bases). The CDR3 spans 11 residues. The V gene lost 8 bases and the J gene lost 6 bases, with 11 bases spanning the gap. Germline V gene data show CDR1 as SGHAT and CDR2 as FQDESV (reference sequence). CDR3 protein: CASRRGSEQYF. The CDR3 coding sequence is TGTGCCAGCCGTCGGGGGAGCGAGCAGTACTTC.

For this clonotype: This may stem from a read error, because a much larger clone lies one nucleotide away. The rearrangement joins TRBV28 to TRBJ1-3, with D possibly being TRBD1 (5 bases). From germline, CDR1 is MDHEN and CDR2 SYDVKM. The CDR3 consists of 14 residues. CDR3 region: CASNGGALRNTTYF. CDR3 in DNA: TGTGCCAGCAATGGAGGGGCTCTGCGAAACACCACATATTTT.

This clonotype was observed many times. The V and J genes are TRBV24-1 and TRBJ1-5, with D tentatively TRBD1 (6 bases). V lost 3 bases to trimming and J lost 5 bases, with 10 bases between them. Germline CDR1 is KGHDR and CDR2 is SFDVKD. The CDR3 extends over 14 amino acids. CDR3 sequence reads: CATSDRGDDQPQHF. The CDR3 nucleotides read TGTGCCACCAGTGATAGGGGGGACGATCAGCCCCAGCATTTT.

This clonotype was counted only a few times. The chain uses TRBV29-1 and TRBJ2-2; D possibly matches TRBD1 or TRBD2 (6 bases each). Trimming stripped 6 bases from V and 4 bases from J, with 18 bases between. Germline V gives CDR1 SQVTM, CDR2 ANQGSEA. The CDR3 has 15 residues. CDR3 coding DNA: TGCAGCGTCATGGGGGGCGAGAGATTCACCGGGGAGCTGTTTTTT. This encodes CSVMGGERFTGELFF.

This clonotype appeared many times. The gene calls are TRBV10-3 and TRBJ1-5; D unclear. The CDR3 is made up of 13 amino acids. Germline V gene data show CDR1 as ENHRY and CDR2 as SYGVKD. V was trimmed by 3 bases and J by 5 bases, leaving 8 bases between them. CDR3 amino acids: CAISESGDQPQHF. In DNA, the CDR3 is TGTGCCATCAGTGAATCAGGAGATCAGCCCCAGCATTTT.

This chain connects TRBV4-3 to TRBJ2-5; the D gene is possibly TRBD1 (5 bases). Germline-derived CDR1 and CDR2 are LGHNA and YSLEER. The CDR3 is made up of 15 amino acids. Trimming removed 4 bases from V and 5 bases from J, with 17 bases in between. This CDR3 reads CASSLGQGSAETQYF. The CDR3 nucleotides are TGCGCCAGCAGCCTCGGGCAGGGCTCCGCGGAGACCCAGTACTTC.

A few counts support this clonotype. V usage is TRBV3-1 and J usage is TRBJ1-6, with D possibly matching TRBD1 (5 bases). Trimming pared 11 bases from V and 9 bases from J, leaving 17 bases between. The CDR3 totals 13 residues. Germline assignment: CDR1 LGHDT and CDR2 YNNKEL (reference sequence). In DNA, the CDR3 is TGTGCCGCGAGTCCAGGGAGGAGTTCACCCCTCCACTTT. It specifies CAASPGRSSPLHF.

The chain links TRBV5-1 to TRBJ1-2; tentative D call: TRBD1 (5 bases). Between the trimmed V and J ends, which lost 0 bases and 3 bases, there was a span of 15 bases. Germline assignment: CDR1 SGHRS and CDR2 YFSETQ. The CDR3 has 16 amino acids. CDR3 sequence: CASSLAPRERYYGYTF. The CDR3 nucleotides are TGCGCCAGCAGCTTGGCTCCCAGGGAGAGATACTATGGCTACACCTTC.

This clonotype was counted many times. This chain links TRBV7-8 with TRBJ1-2; D is unresolved. The CDR3 spans 14 residues. Trimming pared 3 bases from V and 5 bases from J, leaving 13 bases between. In germline, CDR1 is SGHVS, CDR2 FQNEAQ. This CDR3 is CASSFTRGSYGYTF. The CDR3 DNA reads TGTGCCAGCAGCTTTACGCGCGGATCTTATGGCTACACCTTC. Filled out from reference TRBV7-8 and TRBJ1-2, the complete variable domain reads GAGVSQSPRYKVAKRGQDVALRCDPISGHVSLFWYQQALGQGPEFLTYFQNEAQLDKSGLPSDRFFAERPEGSVSTLKIQRTQQEDSAVYLCASSFTRGSYGYTFGSGTRLTVV.

The chain links TRBV7-9 to TRBJ1-4; TRBD1 is a possible D gene (5 bases). V gave up 11 bases and J gave up 10 bases, with 20 bases separating them. The length of the CDR3 is 13 residues. From germline, CDR1 is SEHNR and CDR2 FQNEAQ (reference sequence). The CDR3 DNA is TGTGCCGGACATAAAGGAGAAGGGGCAAAACTGTTTTTT. Translation: CAGHKGEGAKLFF.

This clonotype has a count of ten or more. This sequence joins TRBV28 and TRBJ1-5; 9 bases agree with TRBD1. Germline V gene lookup returns CDR1 MDHEN and CDR2 SYDVKM. The CDR3 consists of 15 residues. With 7 bases clipped from V and 2 bases from J, the junction kept 6 bases outside the gene matches. Here the CDR3 reads CASTARTGGNQPQHF. DNA of the CDR3: TGTGCCAGCACGGCTCGGACAGGGGGCAATCAGCCCCAGCATTTT. The full variable domain, its missing parts supplied by reference TRBV28 and TRBJ1-5, is DVKVTQSSRYLVKRTGEKVFLECVQDMDHENMFWYRQDPGLGLRLIYFSYDVKMKEKGDIPEGYSVSREKKERFSLILESASTNQTSMYLCASTARTGGNQPQHFGDGTRLSIL.

This chain connects TRBV4-3 to TRBJ2-5; TRBD2 aligns across 7 bases. With V trimmed by 4 bases and J by 5 bases, 10 bases remained unmatched. This CDR3 contains 15 residues. Germline CDR1 reads LGHNA; CDR2 reads YSLEER. The chain's CDR3 is CASSLGGGTDETQYF. The DNA of the CDR3 is TGCGCCAGCAGCCTTGGGGGGGGGACGGATGAGACCCAGTACTTC.

This clonotype was detected a few times. The rearrangement joins TRBV3-1 to TRBJ1-6, with a possible D match to TRBD1 (5 bases). Germline loops: CDR1 LGHDT, CDR2 YNNKEL (reference sequence). V was cut by 3 bases and J by 11 bases, with 11 bases left in between. The CDR3 consists of 13 residues. CDR3 sequence: CASSQRVGAPLHF. CDR3 bases: TGTGCCAGCAGCCAGCGGGTAGGGGCACCCCTCCACTTT.